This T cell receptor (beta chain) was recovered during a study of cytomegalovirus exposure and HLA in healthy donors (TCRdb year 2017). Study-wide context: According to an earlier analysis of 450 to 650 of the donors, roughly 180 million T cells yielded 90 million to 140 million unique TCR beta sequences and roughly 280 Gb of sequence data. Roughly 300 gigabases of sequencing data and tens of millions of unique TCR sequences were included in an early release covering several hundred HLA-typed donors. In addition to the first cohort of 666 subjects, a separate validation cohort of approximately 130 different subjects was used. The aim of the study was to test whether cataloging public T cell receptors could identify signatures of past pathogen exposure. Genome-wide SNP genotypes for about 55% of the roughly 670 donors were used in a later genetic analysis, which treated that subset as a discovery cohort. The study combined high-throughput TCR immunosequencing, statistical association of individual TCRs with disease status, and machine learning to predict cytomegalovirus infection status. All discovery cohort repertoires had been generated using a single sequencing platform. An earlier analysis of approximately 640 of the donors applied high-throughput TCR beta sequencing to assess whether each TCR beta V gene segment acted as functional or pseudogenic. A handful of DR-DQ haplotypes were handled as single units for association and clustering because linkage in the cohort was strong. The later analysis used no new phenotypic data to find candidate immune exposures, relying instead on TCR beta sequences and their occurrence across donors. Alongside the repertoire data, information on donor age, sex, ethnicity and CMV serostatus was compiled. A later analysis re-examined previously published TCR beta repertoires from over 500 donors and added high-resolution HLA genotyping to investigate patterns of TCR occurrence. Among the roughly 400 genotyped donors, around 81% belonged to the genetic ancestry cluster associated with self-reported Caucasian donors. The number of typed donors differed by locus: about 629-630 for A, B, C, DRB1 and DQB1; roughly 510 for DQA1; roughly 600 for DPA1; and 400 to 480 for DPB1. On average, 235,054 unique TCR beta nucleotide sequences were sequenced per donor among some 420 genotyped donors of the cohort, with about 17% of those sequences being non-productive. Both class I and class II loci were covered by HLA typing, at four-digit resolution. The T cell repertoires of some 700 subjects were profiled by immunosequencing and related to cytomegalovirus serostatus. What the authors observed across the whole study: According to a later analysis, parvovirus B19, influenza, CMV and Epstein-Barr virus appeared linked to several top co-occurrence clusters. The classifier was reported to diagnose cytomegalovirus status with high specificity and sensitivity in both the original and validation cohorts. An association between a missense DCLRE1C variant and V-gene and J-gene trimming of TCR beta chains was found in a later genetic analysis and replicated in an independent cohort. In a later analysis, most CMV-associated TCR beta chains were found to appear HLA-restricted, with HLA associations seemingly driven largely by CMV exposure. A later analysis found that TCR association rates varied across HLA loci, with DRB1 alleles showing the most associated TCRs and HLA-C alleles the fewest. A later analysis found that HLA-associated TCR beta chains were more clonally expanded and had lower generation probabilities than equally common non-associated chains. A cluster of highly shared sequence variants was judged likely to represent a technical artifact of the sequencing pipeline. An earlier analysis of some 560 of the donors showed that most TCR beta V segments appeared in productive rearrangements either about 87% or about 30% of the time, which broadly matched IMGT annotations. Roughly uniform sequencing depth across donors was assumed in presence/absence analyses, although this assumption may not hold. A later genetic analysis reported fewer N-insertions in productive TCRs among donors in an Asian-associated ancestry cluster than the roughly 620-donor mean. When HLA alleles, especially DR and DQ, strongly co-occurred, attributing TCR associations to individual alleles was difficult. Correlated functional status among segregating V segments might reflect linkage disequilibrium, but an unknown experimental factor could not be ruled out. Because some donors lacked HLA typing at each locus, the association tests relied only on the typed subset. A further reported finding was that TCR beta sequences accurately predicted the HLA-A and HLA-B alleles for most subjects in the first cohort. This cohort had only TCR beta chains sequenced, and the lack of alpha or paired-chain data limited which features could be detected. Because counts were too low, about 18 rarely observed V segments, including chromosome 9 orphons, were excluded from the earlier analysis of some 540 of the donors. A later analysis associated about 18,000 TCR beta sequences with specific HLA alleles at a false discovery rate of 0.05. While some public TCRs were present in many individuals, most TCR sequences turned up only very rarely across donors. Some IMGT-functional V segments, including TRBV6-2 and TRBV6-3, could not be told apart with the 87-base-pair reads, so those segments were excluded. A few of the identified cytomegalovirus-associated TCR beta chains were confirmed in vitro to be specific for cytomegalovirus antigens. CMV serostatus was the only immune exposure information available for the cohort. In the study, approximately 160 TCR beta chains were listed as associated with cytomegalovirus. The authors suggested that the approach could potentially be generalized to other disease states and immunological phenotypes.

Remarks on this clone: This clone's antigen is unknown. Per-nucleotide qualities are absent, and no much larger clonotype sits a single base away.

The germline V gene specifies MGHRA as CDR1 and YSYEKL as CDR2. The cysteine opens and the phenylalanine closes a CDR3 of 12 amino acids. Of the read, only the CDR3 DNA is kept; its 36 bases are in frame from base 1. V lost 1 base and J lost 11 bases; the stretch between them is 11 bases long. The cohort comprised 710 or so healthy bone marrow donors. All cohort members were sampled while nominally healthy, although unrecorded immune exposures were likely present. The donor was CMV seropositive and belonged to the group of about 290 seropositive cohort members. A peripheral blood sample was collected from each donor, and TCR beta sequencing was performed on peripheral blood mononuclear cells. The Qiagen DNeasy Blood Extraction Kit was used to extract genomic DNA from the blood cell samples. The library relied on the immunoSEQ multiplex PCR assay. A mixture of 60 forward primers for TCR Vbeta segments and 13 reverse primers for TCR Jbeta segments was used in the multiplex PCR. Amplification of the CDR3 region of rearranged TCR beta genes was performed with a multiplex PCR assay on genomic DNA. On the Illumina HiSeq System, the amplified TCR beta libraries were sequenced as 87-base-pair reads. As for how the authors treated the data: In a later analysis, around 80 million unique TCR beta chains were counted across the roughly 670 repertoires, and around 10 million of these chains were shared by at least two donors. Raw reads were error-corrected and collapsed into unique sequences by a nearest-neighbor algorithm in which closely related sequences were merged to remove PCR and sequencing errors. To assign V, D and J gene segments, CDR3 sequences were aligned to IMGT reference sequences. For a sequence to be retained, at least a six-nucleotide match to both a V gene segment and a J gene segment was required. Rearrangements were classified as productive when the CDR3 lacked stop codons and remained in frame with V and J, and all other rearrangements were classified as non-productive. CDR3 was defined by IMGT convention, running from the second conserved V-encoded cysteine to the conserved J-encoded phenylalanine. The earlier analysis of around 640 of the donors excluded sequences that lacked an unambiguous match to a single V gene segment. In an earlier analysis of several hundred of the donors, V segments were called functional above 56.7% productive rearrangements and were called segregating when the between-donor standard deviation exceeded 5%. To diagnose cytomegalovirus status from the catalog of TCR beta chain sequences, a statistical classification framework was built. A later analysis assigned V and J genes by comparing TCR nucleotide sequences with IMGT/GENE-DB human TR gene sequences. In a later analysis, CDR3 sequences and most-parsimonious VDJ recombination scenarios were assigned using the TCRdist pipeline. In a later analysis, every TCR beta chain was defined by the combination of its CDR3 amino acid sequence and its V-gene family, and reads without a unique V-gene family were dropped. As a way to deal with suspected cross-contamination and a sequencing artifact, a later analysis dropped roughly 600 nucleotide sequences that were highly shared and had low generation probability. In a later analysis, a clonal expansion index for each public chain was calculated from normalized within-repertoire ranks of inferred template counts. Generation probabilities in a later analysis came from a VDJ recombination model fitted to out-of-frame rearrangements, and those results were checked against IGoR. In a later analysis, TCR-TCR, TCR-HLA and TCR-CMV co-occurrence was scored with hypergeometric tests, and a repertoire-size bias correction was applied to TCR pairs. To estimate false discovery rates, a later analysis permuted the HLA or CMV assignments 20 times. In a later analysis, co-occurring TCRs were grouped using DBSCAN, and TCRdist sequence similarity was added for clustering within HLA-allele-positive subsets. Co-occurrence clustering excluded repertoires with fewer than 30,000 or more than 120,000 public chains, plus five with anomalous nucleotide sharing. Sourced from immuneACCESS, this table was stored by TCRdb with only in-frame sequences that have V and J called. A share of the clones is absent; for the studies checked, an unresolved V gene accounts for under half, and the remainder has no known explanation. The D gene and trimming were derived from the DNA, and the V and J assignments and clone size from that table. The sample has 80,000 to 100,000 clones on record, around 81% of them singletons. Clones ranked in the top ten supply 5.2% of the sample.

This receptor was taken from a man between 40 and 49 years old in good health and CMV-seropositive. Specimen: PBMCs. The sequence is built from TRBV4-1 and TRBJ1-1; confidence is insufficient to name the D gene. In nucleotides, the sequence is TGCGCCAGCAGCCAAGGACTGGGGAGGGCTTTCTTT. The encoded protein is CASSQGLGRAFF.